This T cell receptor (beta chain) was recovered during a study of blood T cells in healthy people across ages. For the second PCR, which ran for 7 to 11 cycles, a sample-barcoded 5' primer and a J-beta primer mix were used. A template-switch adaptor with 12 random nucleotides tagged each cDNA molecule. Sequencing yielded, for each sample, at least 3 million paired-end reads carrying CDR3. TCRdb ran MiXCR on the 5' RACE reads and lists one entry per CDR3 protein. Seen here are 2 million or so distinct CDR3 sequences, approximately 50% observed once, and the top ten hold about 2.1%. The germline V and J ends were trimmed by 6 bases and 0 bases, with 12 bases remaining between them. The CDR3 runs 14 residues. Germline CDR1 is MGHRA and CDR2 is YSYEKL. Comments on this clonotype: Antigen specificity is unknown.

Study findings and constraints: Any conclusive comparison of naive versus antigen-experienced cells was prevented by using unsorted PBMCs.

What was sequenced was blood. This chain joins TRBV4-1 and TRBJ2-7, with D hard to call. This TCR came from a woman between 35 and 50 years old in good health. In DNA form, the CDR3 reads TGCGCCAGCAGGGGGTTAGGCGGCTCCTACGAGCAGTACTTC. This codes for CASRGLGGSYEQYF.